The 30 T cell receptor beta chains below were found in one sample sequenced in a study of T cell responses to AZD1222 COVID-19 vaccine. Profiled with immunoSEQ multiplex PCR; TCRdb holds only in-frame clones, not every one. Of about 56,000 clones listed, 80% to 90% are singletons. The sample in question was peripheral blood, obtained on day 0 of AZD1222 vaccination. These receptors came from an adult in good health.

V and J are TRBV3-1 (or the pseudogene TRBV3-2) and TRBJ1-6, with TRBD1 as a possible D gene (5 bases). V lost 0 bases and J lost 7, with 13 bases in between. CDR3 size: 16 residues. Germline V gene lookup returns CDR1 LGHDT and CDR2 YNNKEL (reference sequence). The CDR3 loop is CASSQDLRGGNSPLHF. Written as DNA, the CDR3 is TGTGCCAGCAGCCAAGATCTTCGGGGGGGAAATTCACCCCTCCACTTT.

The chain combines TRBV20-1 with TRBJ2-4, with D tentatively TRBD2 (5 bases). The germline V gene encodes CDR1 DFQATT and CDR2 SNEGSKA (reference sequence). Trimming shortened V by 3 bases and J by 8 bases, and 11 bases separated the two germline ends. The CDR3 is 12 residues long. For the CDR3, the DNA is TGCAGTGCTAGTTGGAGGAAGGACATTCAGTACTTC. It yields the protein CSASWRKDIQYF.

V and J are TRBV5-5 and TRBJ1-3; unclear D gene. Deletions cut 4 bases from V and 4 bases from J, with 12 bases between. Per the germline V gene, CDR1 is SGHKS and CDR2 is YYEKEE (reference sequence). The CDR3 is 14 residues long. CDR3 loop: CASSPPRGGNTIYF. For the CDR3, the DNA is TGTGCCAGCAGCCCCCCTCGAGGGGGAAACACCATATATTTT. Filled out from reference TRBV5-5 and TRBJ1-3, the complete variable domain reads DAGVTQSPTHLIKTRGQQVTLRCSPISGHKSVSWYQQVLGQGPQFIFQYYEKEERGRGNFPDRFSARQFPNYSSELNVNALLLGDSALYLCASSPPRGGNTIYFGEGSWLTVV.

The chain carries TRBV18 and TRBJ1-1, with D possibly being TRBD1 (6 bases). CDR3 length: 14 residues. The ends were cut back, 6 bases at V and 1 base at J, with 12 bases in the middle. In germline, CDR1 is KGHSH, CDR2 LQKENI. The CDR3 bases are TGTGCCAGCTCCCTCGGACAGAAGAACACTGAAGCTTTCTTT. It specifies CASSLGQKNTEAFF.

The chain joins TRBV4-1 to TRBJ2-5; D is uncertain. This CDR3 region has 12 residues. The V gene lost 3 bases and the J gene lost 3 bases, with 5 bases spanning the gap. CDR1 and CDR2 (germline): MGHRA, YSYEKL. The CDR3 region has the DNA TGCGCCAGCAGCCACCCGAAAGAGACCCAGTACTTC. This translates into CASSHPKETQYF.

The V call is TRBV27, the J call TRBJ1-2, with TRBD1 as a possible D gene (5 bases). The germline V and J ends were trimmed by 5 bases and 4 bases, with 17 bases remaining between them. Per germline, CDR1 MNHEY and CDR2 SMNVEV (reference sequence). The CDR3 totals 15 residues. CDR3 region: CASSRYQGISYGYTF. The CDR3 bases are TGTGCCAGCAGTAGATACCAGGGAATTAGCTATGGCTACACCTTC.

This clone appeared a few times. The rearrangement joins TRBV7-6 to TRBJ2-5; the match to TRBD2 covers 9 bases. CDR3 length: 14 amino acids. Germline CDR1 and CDR2: SGHVS and FNYEAQ. V trimming: 4 bases; J trimming: 5 bases; junction bases outside the gene matches: 5. Here the CDR3 reads CASSSIAGEETQYF. For the CDR3, the DNA is TGTGCCAGCAGCTCCATAGCGGGGGAGGAGACCCAGTACTTC.

The chain carries TRBV12-3 or TRBV12-4 and TRBJ1-2; D gene ambiguous. The length of the CDR3 is 13 residues. The germline V and J ends were trimmed by 6 bases and 0 bases, with 8 bases remaining between them. The CDR3 sequence: CASSLGANYGYTF. CDR3 sequence (DNA): TGTGCCAGCAGCCTTGGAGCTAACTATGGCTACACCTTC.

J is TRBJ1-2 and V is TRBV2, with D uncertain. Trimming cost V 8 bases and J 3 bases, with 19 bases left between them. In germline, CDR1 is SNHLY, CDR2 FYNNEI. This CDR3 is built from 15 residues. CDR3 DNA: TGTGCCAGCTCGGGAAAGGTCGAAAGAGACTATGGCTACACCTTC. Its protein is CASSGKVERDYGYTF.

This chain connects TRBV14 to TRBJ2-4; D is ambiguous. V was pared by 0 bases and J by 0 bases, with 12 bases between. This CDR3 is 17 amino acids long. Germline V lookup: CDR1 SGHDN, CDR2 FVKESK. The CDR3 DNA reads TGTGCCAGCAGCCAAGAATACCAAGGAGTAGCCAAAAACATTCAGTACTTC. This encodes CASSQEYQGVAKNIQYF.

As concerns this clone: The junction departs from germline at one end; a sequencing error may be responsible. The rearrangement joins TRBV5-6 to TRBJ1-1; TRBD1 might be the D (5 bases). The CDR3 length is 12 residues. Germline CDR1 SGHDT, CDR2 YYEEEE. The CDR3 DNA reads as TGTGCCAGCAGCTTGGCGGACACAGAAGCTTTCTTT. Its protein product is CASSLADTEAFF. The full variable domain, in which reference TRBV5-6 and TRBJ1-1 provide the parts outside the CDR3, is DAGVTQSPTHLIKTRGQQVTLRCSPKSGHDTVSWYQQALGQGPQFIFQYYEEEERQRGNFPDRFSGHQFPNYSSELNVNALLLGDSALYLCASSLADTEAFFGQGTRLTVV.

The V gene is TRBV6-4, the J gene TRBJ1-6; D gene uncertain. The V end was cut by 3 bases, the J end by 8 bases, with 11 bases between. The CDR3 is 14 residues long. The germline V gene encodes CDR1 MRHNA and CDR2 SNTAGT. CDR3 loop: CASSDLPRDSPLHF. CDR3 DNA: TGTGCCAGCAGTGATTTACCTCGGGATTCACCCCTCCACTTT.

The chain has TRBV6-1 and TRBJ1-2, with 11 bases matching TRBD1. The junction had 3 bases not matched to a gene; V was cut back by 3 bases and J by 6 bases. The CDR3 extends over 14 amino acids. Germline lookup yields CDR1 MNHNS and CDR2 SASEGT. The CDR3 DNA reads as TGTGCCAGCAGTGATCGGGACAGGGGGGATGGCTACACCTTC. It yields the protein CASSDRDRGDGYTF.

This clone was seen only a few times. This chain connects TRBV10-3 to TRBJ1-4, with unresolved D. This CDR3 contains 12 residues. V was pared by 6 bases and J by 3 bases, with 5 bases between. Germline CDR1 and CDR2: ENHRY and SYGVKD. The CDR3 DNA reads as TGTGCCATCAGCGGACCTAATGAAAAACTGTTTTTT. Its protein product is CAISGPNEKLFF.

J is TRBJ1-5 and V is TRBV28, with D perhaps matching TRBD1 (5 bases). V lost 5 bases and J 7 bases, leaving 12 bases between the germline ends. Germline V CDR1 and CDR2: MDHEN, SYDVKM. The CDR3 consists of 13 residues. The CDR3 loop reads CASSRQSGQPQHF. Written as DNA, the CDR3 is TGTGCCAGCAGTCGACAGTCAGGACAGCCCCAGCATTTT.

The chain couples TRBV5-5 to TRBJ2-5; D remains unclear. V lost 7 bases to trimming and J lost 4 bases, with 17 bases between them. This CDR3 spans 14 amino acids. The germline gives CDR1 SGHKS, CDR2 YYEKEE (reference sequence). DNA for the CDR3: TGTGCCAGCGGCCAGTACCACACCCGAGAGACCCAGTACTTC. Protein sequence: CASGQYHTRETQYF.

The V and J genes are TRBV10-1 and TRBJ1-1, with D perhaps TRBD1 (5 bases). V dropped 4 bases and J dropped 3 bases, with 9 bases sitting between them. Germline CDR1 reads WNHNN; CDR2 reads SYGVQD (reference sequence). CDR3 length equals 13 residues. CDR3 in amino acids: CASSATEDTEAFF. The DNA for the CDR3 is TGCGCCAGCAGTGCGACAGAGGACACTGAAGCTTTCTTT.

The chain combines TRBV28 with TRBJ1-1; 8 bases fit TRBD1. Germline V CDR1 and CDR2: MDHEN, SYDVKM. This CDR3 is built from 16 residues. With V trimmed by 8 bases and J by 1 base, 12 bases remained unmatched. CDR3 DNA sequence: TGTGCCAGCGCATCCGGACAGGGAATAGGGAACACTGAAGCTTTCTTT. This translates into CASASGQGIGNTEAFF.

V gene TRBV12-5 combines with J gene TRBJ2-1, with D tentatively TRBD1 (5 bases). Germline loops: CDR1 LGHNT, CDR2 FRNRAP. The CDR3 is 14 amino acids. Trimming took off 2 bases at V and 10 bases at J, with 15 bases between the two ends. This CDR3 reads CASGLSQGFTEQFF. DNA for the CDR3: TGTGCTAGTGGTTTGAGTCAGGGCTTCACGGAGCAGTTCTTC.

Only a few counts were recorded for this clone. The V and J genes are TRBV5-6 and TRBJ1-6; D might be TRBD1 (6 bases). This CDR3 is 17 amino acids long. Germline assignment: CDR1 SGHDT and CDR2 YYEEEE. V lost 0 bases and J 7 bases, leaving 17 bases between the germline ends. CDR3 amino acids: CASSLGPHRAGNSPLHF. CDR3 in DNA: TGTGCCAGCAGCTTGGGACCACACAGGGCCGGGAATTCACCCCTCCACTTT.

The table lists this clone with a count of one. The rearrangement uses TRBV3-1 (or the pseudogene TRBV3-2) and TRBJ1-5; D gene unclear. V was shortened by 8 bases and J by 3 bases, with 8 bases between the two germline ends. This CDR3 has 12 residues. In germline, CDR1 is LGHDT, CDR2 YNNKEL (reference sequence). CDR3 protein: CASGQFNQPQHF. The CDR3 DNA is TGTGCCAGCGGTCAGTTCAATCAGCCCCAGCATTTT.

V and J are TRBV5-4 and TRBJ2-1; D may be TRBD2 (5 bases). Germline values: CDR1 SGHNT, CDR2 YYREEE (reference sequence). There are 15 residues in the CDR3. The V gene lost 4 bases and the J gene lost 6 bases, with 17 bases spanning the gap. The CDR3 here is CASSPVRGEFNEQFF. The CDR3 DNA sequence: TGTGCCAGCAGCCCGGTTCGGGGAGAATTCAATGAGCAGTTCTTC.

The chain is built from TRBV6-5 and TRBJ1-5; a weak D match, TRBD1 (6 bases). V was pared by 3 bases and J by 3 bases, with 9 bases between. The CDR3 is made up of 14 amino acids. In germline, CDR1 is MNHEY, CDR2 SVGAGI. The CDR3 protein is CASSYRQDNQPQHF. CDR3 sequence (DNA): TGTGCCAGCAGTTATAGACAGGACAATCAGCCCCAGCATTTT.

The count of this clone is one. This sequence joins TRBV29-1 and TRBJ2-5; 10 bases are a match to TRBD1. CDR1 is SQVTM, CDR2 ANQGSEA, per germline. J lost 2 bases, V lost 4 bases, and 10 bases had no gene match. The CDR3 extends over 16 amino acids. As DNA, the CDR3 is TGCAGCGTTGTCGGGCGGGGGACAGGGGTTCAAGAGACCCAGTACTTC. Translating it yields CSVVGRGTGVQETQYF. The entire variable domain, with the rest obtained from reference TRBV29-1 and TRBJ2-5, is as follows: SAVISQKPSRDICQRGTSLTIQCQVDSQVTMMFWYRQQPGQSLTLIATANQGSEATYESGFVIDKFPISRPNLTFSTLTVSNMSPEDSSIYLCSVVGRGTGVQETQYFGPGTRLLVL.

The rearrangement links TRBV20-1 to TRBJ1-2; no clear D. This CDR3 has 13 residues. CDR1 and CDR2 (germline): DFQATT, SNEGSKA (reference sequence). The germline V and J ends were trimmed by 3 bases and 5 bases, with 13 bases remaining between them. Here the CDR3 reads CSASDVRTYGYTF. The CDR3 DNA is TGCAGTGCTAGTGACGTCAGAACATATGGCTACACCTTC.

CDR3 in DNA: TGTGCCAGCAGTTTCCGGCCGTATGGCTACACCTTC. This codes for CASSFRPYGYTF. The chain uses TRBV28 and TRBJ1-2; D unresolved. CDR3 length: 12 residues. V was trimmed by 3 bases and J by 5 bases, leaving 7 bases between them. Germline values: CDR1 MDHEN, CDR2 SYDVKM.

The chain carries TRBV11-2 and TRBJ1-2, with 7 nucleotides matching TRBD1. Germline CDR1 and CDR2: SGHAT and FQNNGV. Unmatched junction bases numbered 10, after V lost 0 bases and J lost 6 bases. The CDR3 consists of 16 residues. DNA for the CDR3: TGTGCCAGCAGCTTAGACGGGGGAGGGACAGTCGATGGCTACACCTTC. The encoded protein is CASSLDGGGTVDGYTF.

The chain couples TRBV28 to TRBJ1-1; D remains ambiguous. Trimming cost V 3 bases and J 3 bases, with 8 bases left between them. The CDR3 length is 13 residues. Germline assignment: CDR1 MDHEN and CDR2 SYDVKM. The CDR3 bases are TGTGCCAGCAGTTTCGCGGGTTACACTGAAGCTTTCTTT. Encoded protein: CASSFAGYTEAFF. Drawing the rest from reference TRBV28 and TRBJ1-1, the complete variable domain is DVKVTQSSRYLVKRTGEKVFLECVQDMDHENMFWYRQDPGLGLRLIYFSYDVKMKEKGDIPEGYSVSREKKERFSLILESASTNQTSMYLCASSFAGYTEAFFGQGTRLTVV.

This CDR3 is CASSVAVKNYEQYF. The CDR3 bases are TGTGCCAGCAGCGTAGCGGTCAAGAACTACGAGCAGTACTTC. The rearrangement links TRBV9 to TRBJ2-7; D is unresolved. CDR1 SGDLS and CDR2 YYNGEE come from the germline V gene. Trimming removed 0 bases from V and 3 bases from J, with 10 bases in between. The CDR3 totals 14 residues.

The chain has TRBV4-1 and TRBJ1-1; D gene uncertain. Germline V lookup: CDR1 MGHRA, CDR2 YSYEKL. V was trimmed by 0 bases and J by 3 bases, leaving 11 bases between them. The CDR3 is 15 amino acids. The CDR3 spells CASSQEGKGYTEAFF. The DNA of the CDR3 is TGCGCCAGCAGCCAAGAAGGAAAAGGGTACACTGAAGCTTTCTTT.